Each of the 21 T cell receptor beta chains below was sequenced from the same sample in a study of cytomegalovirus exposure and HLA in healthy donors (dated 2017 in TCRdb). Preparation of the library involved the immunoSEQ multiplex PCR assay. The multiplex PCR relied on a mix of 60 forward primers for TCR Vbeta segments and 13 reverse primers for TCR Jbeta segments. The source is immuneACCESS, and TCRdb retained only in-frame sequences with V and J called. Part of the clones is not carried over; for the studies checked, unresolved V genes explain less than half of this, and the remainder is unexplained. The sample table lists some 99,000 clones, around 73% of them with a count of one. Of the sample, 8.4% falls within the top ten clones. Input material: PBMCs. Every receptor here comes from a middle-aged man in good health and CMV-seronegative.

This clone showed up just a few times. The chain combines TRBV29-1 with TRBJ2-5, with 8 bases lining up with TRBD1. The J call may be faulty, since TRBJ2-7 better matches the DNA end. CDR1 is SQVTM, CDR2 ANQGSEA, per germline. The CDR3 is made up of 14 amino acids. The CDR3 DNA reads TGCAGCGTTGAAGATAGGACAGGGTCCTACGAGCAGTACTTC. This sequence encodes CSVEDRTGSYEQYF.

The V gene is TRBV6-6, the J gene TRBJ2-3, with TRBD1 as a possible D gene (5 bases). Trimming took 10 bases from V and 0 from J, leaving 11 bases between them. The V gene's germline CDR1 is MNHNY and CDR2 SVGAGI (reference sequence). CDR3 length: 13 amino acids. DNA of the CDR3: TGTGCCACCACGCGACAGAGCACAGATACGCAGTATTTT. Residues: CATTRQSTDTQYF.

The chain employs TRBV2 and TRBJ2-3; D is possibly TRBD2 (5 bases). The CDR3 consists of 13 residues. With 6 bases removed from V and 2 bases from J, the gap between germline ends came to 9 bases. Germline V gene lookup returns CDR1 SNHLY and CDR2 FYNNEI. The CDR3, as DNA: TGTGCCAGCAGGGCGGACTTCACAGATACGCAGTATTTT. It specifies CASRADFTDTQYF.

Here the CDR3 reads CASSLGAGGTEAFF. The CDR3 bases are TGTGCCAGCAGTTTGGGGGCGGGGGGCACTGAAGCTTTCTTT. This chain uses TRBV27 with TRBJ1-1, with D possibly TRBD1 on 6 matching bases. CDR3 length: 14 residues. Trimming shortened V by 3 bases and J by 4 bases, and 12 bases separated the two germline ends. CDR1 MNHEY and CDR2 SMNVEV come from the germline V gene (reference sequence).

This rearrangement joins TRBV7-8 to TRBJ2-5, with 9 bases fitting TRBD2. The germline V gene has CDR1 SGHVS and CDR2 FQNEAQ. The CDR3 loop spans 17 amino acids. V lost 5 bases, J lost 6 bases, and 16 bases stayed unmatched. CDR3: CASSQGSLAGPYQTQYF. CDR3 bases: TGTGCCAGCAGCCAGGGATCACTAGCGGGCCCCTATCAGACCCAGTACTTC.

V and J are TRBV9 and TRBJ2-1; 13 bases fit TRBD2. This CDR3 spans 19 amino acids. J was trimmed by 7 bases and V by 0 bases; bases with no gene match: 13. Germline V gene data show CDR1 as SGDLS and CDR2 as YYNGEE. DNA of the CDR3: TGTGCCAGCAGCGTAGAACTAGCGGGGGGGCCGTTCTGGCTGAATGAGCAGTTCTTC. Encoded protein: CASSVELAGGPFWLNEQFF. Looking up the rest from reference TRBV9 and TRBJ2-1 gives the full variable domain: DSGVTQTPKHLITATGQRVTLRCSPRSGDLSVYWYQQSLDQGLQFLIQYYNGEERAKGNILERFSAQQFPDLHSELNLSSLELGDSALYFCASSVELAGGPFWLNEQFFGPGTRLTVL.

This chain joins TRBV4-3 and TRBJ2-7; TRBD2 aligns across 9 bases. Losses at the gene ends were 1 base for V and 6 bases for J; bases not matched to a gene: 7. Germline lookup yields CDR1 LGHNA and CDR2 YSLEER. The CDR3 consists of 15 residues. The CDR3 is CASSQGVSGGREQYF. The CDR3 nucleotides read TGCGCCAGCAGCCAAGGGGTTAGCGGGGGACGCGAGCAGTACTTC.

V usage is TRBV19 and J usage is TRBJ2-1, with 14 positions matching TRBD2. The CDR3 is 15 residues long. V was clipped by 3 bases and J by 9 bases; unmatched bases: 4. Per germline, CDR1 LNHDA and CDR2 SQIVND (reference sequence). CDR3: CASSMGTSGGGEQFF. The CDR3 DNA sequence: TGTGCCAGTAGTATGGGGACTAGCGGGGGCGGTGAGCAGTTCTTC.

The chain has TRBV19 and TRBJ1-3; a possible D gene is TRBD1 (6 bases). The ends were cut back, 5 bases at V and 0 bases at J, with 20 bases in the middle. Germline values: CDR1 LNHDA, CDR2 SQIVND (reference sequence). The CDR3 runs 18 residues. In DNA, the CDR3 is TGTGCCAGTAGTTCGCCCGACAGGACCCTCCTCTCTGGAAACACCATATATTTT. It is translated as CASSSPDRTLLSGNTIYF.

This clone was seen more than once but under ten times. The chain uses TRBV27 and TRBJ1-5, with D possibly TRBD1 on 5 matching bases. With 8 bases removed from V and 7 bases from J, the gap between germline ends came to 21 bases. Germline CDR1 is MNHEY and CDR2 is SMNVEV (reference sequence). The length of the CDR3 is 15 residues. The CDR3 region has the DNA TGTGCCAGCGGCTCCCTCCCGGGGGTAGAACAGCCCCAGCATTTT. Protein sequence: CASGSLPGVEQPQHF.

The V call is TRBV5-1, the J call TRBJ2-7, with 7 bases identical to TRBD1. V was pared by 2 bases and J by 6 bases, with 8 bases of the junction left unmatched. CDR1 SGHRS and CDR2 YFSETQ come from the germline V gene. This CDR3 comprises 14 residues. CDR3 sequence (DNA): TGCGCCAGCAGCTTAGACAGGGTGGAAGGCGAGCAGTACTTC. Translating gives CASSLDRVEGEQYF.

With respect to this clone: The sample carries other DNA sequences with the same CDR3. The CDR3 region is CASSQVLAACCGYTF. The CDR3 nucleotides are TGCGCCAGCAGCCAAGTCTTAGCGGCATGCTGTGGCTACACCTTC. The J gene is TRBJ1-2, the V gene TRBV4-3; D is unclear. The CDR3 is 15 amino acids. Germline V lookup: CDR1 LGHNA, CDR2 YSLEER. Trimming cost V 1 base and J 7 bases, with 16 bases left between them.

CDR3: CASSSDRAHQPQHF. In DNA, the CDR3 is TGTGCCAGCAGTTCCGACAGGGCCCATCAGCCCCAGCATTTT. The rearrangement joins TRBV27 to TRBJ1-5, with 7 nucleotides matching TRBD1. The V gene's germline CDR1 is MNHEY and CDR2 SMNVEV (reference sequence). V lost 4 bases, J lost 5 bases, and 5 bases stayed unmatched. The CDR3 is made up of 14 amino acids.

This chain joins TRBV7-9 and TRBJ2-7; a weak D match, TRBD1 (5 bases). The V end lost 7 bases, the J end lost 1 base, and 26 bases lay between the germline ends. The CDR3 extends over 18 amino acids. CDR1 and CDR2 (germline): SEHNR, FQNEAQ (reference sequence). CDR3 loop: CASTTQKQDQGRSYEQYF. CDR3 DNA: TGTGCCAGCACAACCCAGAAACAAGACCAGGGAAGGTCCTACGAGCAGTACTTC.

This chain joins TRBV7-2 and TRBJ2-3, with 7 bases lining up with TRBD1. The CDR3 is made up of 16 amino acids. Losses at the gene ends were 3 bases for V and 3 bases for J; bases not matched to a gene: 9. CDR1 is SGHTA and CDR2 is FQGNSA in the germline V gene. The CDR3 region is CASSFREGGGTDTQYF. In DNA, the CDR3 is TGTGCCAGCAGCTTTAGGGAAGGGGGCGGAACAGATACGCAGTATTTT.

This clone was detected only once. The gene calls are TRBV29-1 and TRBJ1-2, with D tentatively TRBD1 (6 bases). With 4 bases removed from V and 4 bases from J, the gap between germline ends came to 19 bases. The CDR3 length is 15 residues. The germline V gene has CDR1 SQVTM and CDR2 ANQGSEA. The CDR3 reads CSVGIRDKDLYGYTF. DNA of the CDR3: TGCAGCGTTGGGATCCGGGACAAGGATCTCTATGGCTACACCTTC.

This clone was detected a few times. The chain joins TRBV23-1 to TRBJ1-1; 8 bases map to TRBD1. TRBV23-1 belongs to the ORF category, with a function that is uncertain. V gave up 3 bases and J gave up 6 bases; unmatched junction bases: 9. This CDR3 has 15 amino acids. For the CDR3, the DNA is TGCGCCAGCAGTCACAGGGGGCTCGAGACGTCTGAAGCTTTCTTT. Translating it yields CASSHRGLETSEAFF.

The genes are TRBV9 and TRBJ2-1, with 12 positions matching TRBD2. The CDR3 spans 15 residues. Per the germline V gene, CDR1 is SGDLS and CDR2 is YYNGEE. J lost 8 bases, V lost 3 bases, and 6 bases had no gene match. The chain's CDR3 is CASSGTSGGWDEQFF. The CDR3 DNA sequence: TGTGCCAGCAGCGGAACTAGCGGGGGGTGGGATGAGCAGTTCTTC.

V gene TRBV6-6 combines with J gene TRBJ2-3, with TRBD2 matching 10 bases. CDR3 size: 16 residues. Looked up from germline, CDR1 is MNHNY and CDR2 is SVGAGI (reference sequence). The ends lost 2 bases at V and 5 bases at J; junction bases unmatched: 7. DNA of the CDR3: TGTGCCAGCAGTTACAGGAGCGGGGGGGCGGGAGATACGCAGTATTTT. Residues: CASSYRSGGAGDTQYF.

The gene calls are TRBV5-4 and TRBJ2-5; 9 bases fit TRBD1. TRBJ2-7 matches the DNA end more closely, so the J call is doubtful. The CDR3 has 15 amino acids. Germline V CDR1 and CDR2: SGHNT, YYREEE (reference sequence). The CDR3 region is CATKTTGGYSYEQYF. CDR3 bases: TGTGCCACCAAAACTACAGGGGGCTACTCCTACGAGCAGTACTTC.

Only one count was recorded for this clone. In the same sample, other DNA sequences code for this CDR3. The gene calls are TRBV9 and TRBJ1-3; no clear D. Trimming took off 4 bases at V and 2 bases at J, with 13 bases between the two ends. CDR3 length equals 15 residues. CDR1 is SGDLS and CDR2 is YYNGEE in the germline V gene. The CDR3 reads CASSPGGGTGNTIYF. The CDR3 DNA follows: TGTGCCAGCAGCCCGGGAGGTGGAACTGGAAACACCATATATTTT.